This is a list of T cell receptor beta chains from one sample in a study of T cells of healthy individuals. TCRdb used MiXCR to reprocess the 5' RACE reads, holding one entry per CDR3 protein. This table has around 63,000 distinct CDR3 sequences, about 16% appearing once. All receptors come from a human donor in good health. The CDR3 runs from the conserved cysteine through the conserved F or W. A D gene is named only where the DNA matches it firmly. The listing skips clone size in some rows; elsewhere it reads once, few, many or a size class.

J gene | clone size | D gene | V gene | CDR3 protein | CDR3 DNA
TRBJ2-1 | . | TRBD2 | TRBV9 | CASSVHPGLAGSTTHEQFF | TGTGCCAGCAGCGTTCACCCGGGACTAGCGGGGAGCACAACCCATGAGCAGTTCTTC
TRBJ1-1 | few | . | TRBV20-1 | CSARDYRGMNTEAFF | TGCAGTGCTAGGGACTATCGGGGCATGAACACTGAAGCTTTCTTT
TRBJ1-5 | many | . | TRBV14 | CASSRCGPGRVNNQPQHF | TGTGCCAGCAGTCGATGCGGGCCAGGGCGAGTGAACAATCAGCCCCAGCATTTT
TRBJ1-3 | many | . | TRBV5-1 | CASSYDSRYPGNTIYF | TGCGCCAGCAGTTACGACAGCAGATACCCTGGAAACACCATATATTTT
TRBJ2-6 | few | . | TRBV20-1 | CSARVANVLTF | TGCAGTGCTAGAGTAGCCAACGTCCTGACTTTC
TRBJ2-7 | many | . | TRBV21-1 | CASSKAALARDEQYF | TGTGCCAGCAGCAAAGCGGCTCTTGCAAGGGACGAGCAGTACTTC
TRBJ2-1 | . | . | TRBV15 | CATSRGGEPGYNEQFF | TGTGCCACCAGCAGGGGCGGGGAGCCGGGCTACAATGAGCAGTTCTTC
TRBJ1-5 | many | TRBD1 | TRBV15 | CATSRDRRGNQPQHF | TGTGCCACCAGCAGGGACAGGAGGGGCAATCAGCCCCAGCATTTT
TRBJ2-3 | few | TRBD2 | TRBV9 | CASSVAGGLTDTQYF | TGTGCCAGCAGCGTGGCGGGAGGGCTCACAGATACGCAGTATTTT
TRBJ2-5 | few | . | TRBV20-1 | CSARSLRGGEETQYF | TGCAGTGCTAGATCTCTCCGAGGCGGGGAAGAGACCCAGTACTTC
TRBJ2-5 | . | . | TRBV11-2 | CASSSDSYQETQYF | TGTGCCAGCAGCTCCGACAGTTACCAAGAGACCCAGTACTTC
TRBJ2-3 | many | . | TRBV7-3 | CASAFSTDTQYF | TGTGCCAGCGCGTTTAGCACAGATACGCAGTATTTT
TRBJ2-1 | few | . | TRBV7-2 | CASSLARDFRNEQFF | TGTGCCAGCAGCCTAGCGAGAGACTTTCGCAATGAGCAGTTCTTC
TRBJ2-1 | many | . | TRBV20-1 | CSARRGPYNEQFF | TGCAGTGCAAGACGGGGGCCATACAATGAGCAGTTCTTC
TRBJ2-4 | . | TRBD1 | TRBV9 | CASSRQGDFTENIQYF | TGTGCCAGCAGCAGACAGGGGGATTTTACCGAAAACATTCAGTACTTC
TRBJ1-1 | . | . | TRBV5-1 | CASSLTDSEAFF | TGCGCCAGCAGCTTAACGGACAGTGAAGCTTTCTTT
TRBJ2-3 | . | . | TRBV15 | CATSPGPRSTDTQYF | TGTGCCACCTCCCCGGGTCCGCGCAGCACAGATACGCAGTATTTT